The entry below gives a single T cell receptor beta chain sequence along with its context. The sample comes from a study of blood T cell repertoires in COVID-19. The CDR3 runs 15 residues. CDR1 and CDR2 (germline): SGHAT, FQNNGV. Trimming at V came to 2 bases and at J to 9 bases, leaving 7 bases not matched to a gene. Profiled with immunoSEQ multiplex PCR; TCRdb holds only in-frame clones, not every one. The sample holds around 300,000 clones, about 83% seen once. The sequence derives from a woman in her forties who had recovered from COVID-19. Material: PBMCs or T cells enriched from blood (not recorded which). This chain uses TRBV11-2 with TRBJ1-6; 7 bases agree with TRBD1. CDR3 in DNA: TGTGCCAGCAGCTTAAATCCAGGGGGAGGTTCACCCCTCCACTTT. Translating gives CASSLNPGGGSPLHF.